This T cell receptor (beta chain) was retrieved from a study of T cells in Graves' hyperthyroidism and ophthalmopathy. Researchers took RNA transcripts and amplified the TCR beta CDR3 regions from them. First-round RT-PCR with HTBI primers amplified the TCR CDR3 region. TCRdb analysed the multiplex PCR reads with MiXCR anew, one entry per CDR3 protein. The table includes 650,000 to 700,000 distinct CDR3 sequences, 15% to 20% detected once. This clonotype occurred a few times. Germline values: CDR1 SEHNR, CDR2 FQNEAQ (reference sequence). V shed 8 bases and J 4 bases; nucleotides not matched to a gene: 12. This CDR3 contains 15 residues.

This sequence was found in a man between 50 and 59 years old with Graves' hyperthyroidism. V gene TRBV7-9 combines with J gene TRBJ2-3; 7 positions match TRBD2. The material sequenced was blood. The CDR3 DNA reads TGTGCCAGCGCCTGGGGAGGGTCTTTGGCAGATACGCAGTATTTT. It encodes CASAWGGSLADTQYF.